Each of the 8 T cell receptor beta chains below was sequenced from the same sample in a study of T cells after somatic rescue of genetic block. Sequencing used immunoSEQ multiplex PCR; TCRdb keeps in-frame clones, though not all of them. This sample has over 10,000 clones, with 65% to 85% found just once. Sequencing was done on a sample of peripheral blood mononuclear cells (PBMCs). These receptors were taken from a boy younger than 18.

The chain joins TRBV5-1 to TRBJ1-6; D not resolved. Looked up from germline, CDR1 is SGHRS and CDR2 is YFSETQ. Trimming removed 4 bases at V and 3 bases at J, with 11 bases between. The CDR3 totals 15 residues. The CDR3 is CASSGGIDYNSPLHF. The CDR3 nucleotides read TGCGCCAGCAGCGGTGGTATAGACTATAATTCACCCCTCCACTTT.

The CDR3 here is CASSPWDRANYGYTF. CDR3 DNA sequence: TGTGCCAGCAGCCCCTGGGACAGAGCCAACTATGGCTACACCTTC. The chain employs TRBV5-5 and TRBJ1-2, with 7 nucleotides matching TRBD1. Per germline, CDR1 SGHKS and CDR2 YYEKEE (reference sequence). The V segment lost 4 bases and the J segment 2 bases; nucleotides outside the gene matches: 8. The CDR3 spans 15 residues.

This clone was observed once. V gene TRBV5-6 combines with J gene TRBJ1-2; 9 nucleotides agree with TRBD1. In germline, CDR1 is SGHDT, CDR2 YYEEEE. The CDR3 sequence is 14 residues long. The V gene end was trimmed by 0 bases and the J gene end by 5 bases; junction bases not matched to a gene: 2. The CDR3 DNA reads TGTGCCAGCAGCTTGGCCGACAGGGGGTATGGCTACACCTTC. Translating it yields CASSLADRGYGYTF.

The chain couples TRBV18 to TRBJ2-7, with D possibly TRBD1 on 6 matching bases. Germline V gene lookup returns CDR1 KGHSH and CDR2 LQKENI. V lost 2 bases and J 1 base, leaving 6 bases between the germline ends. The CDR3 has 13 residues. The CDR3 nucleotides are TGTGCCAGCTCACCAACAGGGTCCTACGAGCAGTACTTC. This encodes CASSPTGSYEQYF.

The CDR3 nucleotides are TGTGCCAGCAGCCCCCAGCCGGCGGCCAAAAACATTCAGTACTTC. It translates to CASSPQPAAKNIQYF. The chain is built from TRBV9 and TRBJ2-4, with no clear D. V gave up 4 bases and J gave up 1 base, with 12 bases separating them. The CDR3 runs 15 residues. Germline CDR1 reads SGDLS; CDR2 reads YYNGEE.

Here the CDR3 reads CASSLGRGPSYEQYF. The CDR3 region has the DNA TGTGCCAGCAGCTTGGGGCGGGGGCCCTCCTACGAGCAGTACTTC. This chain connects TRBV7-8 to TRBJ2-7, with D tentatively TRBD2 (7 bases). The CDR3 covers 15 residues. Per the germline V gene, CDR1 is SGHVS and CDR2 is FQNEAQ. V was clipped by 3 bases and J by 0 bases, with 12 bases between them.

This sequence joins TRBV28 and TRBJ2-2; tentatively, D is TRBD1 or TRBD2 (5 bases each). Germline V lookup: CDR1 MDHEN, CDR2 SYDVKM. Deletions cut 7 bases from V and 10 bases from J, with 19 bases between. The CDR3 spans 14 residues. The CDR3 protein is CASTSTGPLMELFF. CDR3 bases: TGTGCCAGCACCTCAACGGGACCTCTTATGGAGCTGTTTTTT. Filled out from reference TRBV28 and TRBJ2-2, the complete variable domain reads DVKVTQSSRYLVKRTGEKVFLECVQDMDHENMFWYRQDPGLGLRLIYFSYDVKMKEKGDIPEGYSVSREKKERFSLILESASTNQTSMYLCASTSTGPLMELFFGEGSRLTVL.

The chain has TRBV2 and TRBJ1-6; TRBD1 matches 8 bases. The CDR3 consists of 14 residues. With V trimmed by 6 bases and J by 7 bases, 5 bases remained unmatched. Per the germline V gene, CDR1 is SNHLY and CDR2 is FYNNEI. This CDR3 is CASSLGQGNSPLHF. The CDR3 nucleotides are TGTGCCAGCAGCCTCGGACAGGGAAATTCACCCCTCCACTTT.